This entry lists 2 T cell receptor beta chains sequenced from one sample in a study of PD-1 blockade in classical Hodgkin lymphoma. Every patient experienced relapse after autologous stem cell transplantation, and brentuximab vedotin exposure varied. Sequencing used immunoSEQ multiplex PCR; TCRdb keeps in-frame clones, though not all of them. The profile shows 21,000 or so clones, about four fifths of them singletons. The source was peripheral blood mononuclear cells (PBMCs), collected before the second cycle of nivolumab. These receptors were obtained from a human donor with classical Hodgkin lymphoma.

This clone has only a few counts. The gene calls are TRBV19 and TRBJ1-1; D gene uncertain. Germline V gives CDR1 LNHDA, CDR2 SQIVND (reference sequence). CDR3 length equals 13 residues. Trimming removed 3 bases from V and 1 base from J, with 6 bases in between. The CDR3 spells CASSIVANTEAFF. Here the CDR3 DNA reads TGTGCCAGTAGTATCGTGGCGAACACTGAAGCTTTCTTT.

This clone appeared a few times. The rearrangement uses TRBV19 and TRBJ1-4, with unresolved D. Germline lookup yields CDR1 LNHDA and CDR2 SQIVND (reference sequence). CDR3 length equals 16 residues. The V gene lost 0 bases and the J gene lost 0 bases, with 8 bases spanning the gap. Written as DNA, the CDR3 is TGTGCCAGTAGTATAGAGGAAAAACCAACTAATGAAAAACTGTTTTTT. Translation: CASSIEEKPTNEKLFF.